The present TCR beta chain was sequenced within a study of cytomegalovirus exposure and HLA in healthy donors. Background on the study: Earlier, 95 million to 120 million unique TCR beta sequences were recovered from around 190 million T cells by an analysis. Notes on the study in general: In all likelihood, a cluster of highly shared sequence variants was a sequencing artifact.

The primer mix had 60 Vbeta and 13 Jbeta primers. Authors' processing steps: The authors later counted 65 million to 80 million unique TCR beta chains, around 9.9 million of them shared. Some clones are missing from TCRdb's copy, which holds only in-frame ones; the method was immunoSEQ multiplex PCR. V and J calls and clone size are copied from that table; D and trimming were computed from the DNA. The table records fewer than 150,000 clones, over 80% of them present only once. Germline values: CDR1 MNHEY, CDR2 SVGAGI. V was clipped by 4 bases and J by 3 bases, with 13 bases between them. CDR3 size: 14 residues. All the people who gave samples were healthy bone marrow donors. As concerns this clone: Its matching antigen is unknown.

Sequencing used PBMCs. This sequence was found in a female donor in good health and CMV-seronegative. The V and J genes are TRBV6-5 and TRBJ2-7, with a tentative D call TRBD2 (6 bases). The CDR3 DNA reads TGTGCCAGCAGTTCCCTTGGGGGGAACTACGAGCAGTACTTC. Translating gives CASSSLGGNYEQYF.